This is a list of T cell receptor beta chains from one sample in a study of cytomegalovirus exposure and HLA in healthy donors. The protocol was immunoSEQ multiplex PCR, while the TCRdb copy is restricted to in-frame clones and leaves out a portion. The table for this sample gives 150,000 to 200,000 clones. Material for sequencing was PBMCs. All receptors derive from a young woman in good health and CMV-seropositive. The conserved cysteine and the conserved F or W are not part of the CDR3 here.

v_call,j_call,cdr3_aa
TRBV29-1,TRBJ1-1,SVEAGQGIHGNTEAF
TRBV5-1,TRBJ1-2,ASSLVGEAYGYT
TRBV13,TRBJ2-1,ASSDTARRQGAYNEQF
TRBV7-2,TRBJ2-7,ASSFRPSGGYEQY
TRBV2,TRBJ1-2,ASANRQATYGYT
TRBV30,TRBJ2-7,AWSVGGLSYEQY
TRBV5-4,TRBJ2-1,ASSSAGSTNEQF
TRBV15,TRBJ2-3,ATSRTGGSTDTQY
TRBV6-1,TRBJ1-2,ASSVTMSYGYT
TRBV9,TRBJ2-3,ASSVVSDRVDTQY
TRBV5-6,TRBJ1-5,ASSSNRGFNQPQH
TRBV5-1,TRBJ2-1,ASSLISGRALNEQF
TRBV2,TRBJ2-5,ASSAWRAEETQY
TRBV5-1,TRBJ2-3,ASSLVSGRSTDTQY
TRBV30,TRBJ2-3,ASSKTSGLTDTQY
TRBV5-1,TRBJ2-1,ASSLKDRSYNEQF
TRBV5-1,TRBJ2-7,ASSALGGGKSYEQY
TRBV27,TRBJ2-6,ASSLGTGGVGANVLT
TRBV29-1,TRBJ2-2,SVAGAETGELF
TRBV9,TRBJ2-1,ASSVASGPYNEQF
TRBV28,TRBJ1-1,ASSLPLGPGVAF
TRBV5-1,TRBJ1-5,ASSLMTGDQPQH
TRBV11-3,TRBJ2-1,ASSLGTSGGAVEQF
TRBV2,TRBJ2-3,ASRVAGISTDTQY
TRBV6-1,TRBJ2-1,ASSELAGLGTNEQF
TRBV5-6,TRBJ2-3,ASSKEGTDTQY
TRBV6-5,TRBJ1-2,ASSYSHGETYGYT
TRBV30,TRBJ1-2,ASTKDRAYGYT
TRBV27,TRBJ2-7,ASSSHREGRREQY
TRBV20-1,TRBJ2-7,SARSAYEQY
TRBV4-3,TRBJ1-6,ASRWTGSNSPLH
TRBV11-3,TRBJ2-5,ASSKAETQY
TRBV7-9,TRBJ2-6,ASSRYTSGANVLT
TRBV5-8,TRBJ2-7,ASSQPSTGREQY
TRBV5-1,TRBJ2-1,ASSLEFGPASGSVF
TRBV6-6,TRBJ2-7,ASRQGTYEQY
TRBV5-1,TRBJ2-1,ASQRDTSYNEQF
TRBV14,TRBJ2-3,ASSRNRDYRFADTQY
TRBV5-5,TRBJ1-1,ASSLLAGANTEAF
TRBV5-1,TRBJ1-2,ASRTDRPANYGYT